One and the same sample provided the 24 T cell receptor beta chains below, sequenced in a study of blood T cell repertoires in COVID-19. The repertoire was sequenced with immunoSEQ multiplex PCR; TCRdb's copy has only in-frame clones and lacks some. The repertoire consists of more than 200,000 clones, with approximately 87% occurring once and the leading ten covering roughly 2%. Sequencing input: peripheral blood. These TCRs come from a woman in her forties or fifties with acute or convalescent COVID-19.

The chain is built from TRBV5-1 and TRBJ1-2; possibly TRBD1 for D (5 bases). Germline lookup yields CDR1 SGHRS and CDR2 YFSETQ. CDR3 length: 15 amino acids. V was clipped by 4 bases and J by 4 bases, with 17 bases between them. The CDR3 DNA sequence: TGCGCCAGCAGCCTGGGGCCGGTGGGGGGCTATGGCTACACCTTC. This codes for CASSLGPVGGYGYTF.

The chain joins TRBV7-9 to TRBJ1-2; TRBD1 aligns across 7 bases. Looked up from germline, CDR1 is SEHNR and CDR2 is FQNEAQ (reference sequence). V lost 5 bases, J lost 8 bases, and 11 bases stayed unmatched. This CDR3 spans 14 amino acids. CDR3 sequence: CASSPTGSNVGYTF. CDR3 DNA: TGTGCCAGCAGCCCGACAGGGAGCAATGTCGGCTACACCTTC. The complete variable domain, with remaining parts taken from reference TRBV7-9 and TRBJ1-2, reads DTGVSQNPRHKITKRGQNVTFRCDPISEHNRLYWYRQTLGQGPEFLTYFQNEAQLEKSRLLSDRFSAERPKGSFSTLEIQRTEQGDSAMYLCASSPTGSNVGYTFGSGTRLTVV.

The rearrangement joins TRBV12-5 to TRBJ1-1, with TRBD1 matching 9 bases. Trimming at V came to 6 bases and at J to 6 bases, leaving 5 bases not matched to a gene. The CDR3 totals 13 residues. The germline V gene encodes CDR1 LGHNT and CDR2 FRNRAP. The CDR3 loop reads CASGTGGRAEAFF. The CDR3 nucleotides are TGTGCTAGTGGCACAGGGGGCAGGGCTGAAGCTTTCTTT.

The J gene is TRBJ2-3, the V gene TRBV25-1, with TRBD1 matching 7 bases. The trim removed 2 bases at V and 3 bases at J, leaving 5 bases unmatched. The CDR3 has 15 residues. Germline-derived CDR1 and CDR2 are MGHDK and SYGVNS. In DNA, the CDR3 is TGTGCCAGCAGTGAAAGTGACAGGGATACAGATACGCAGTATTTT. The encoded protein is CASSESDRDTDTQYF.

V usage is TRBV15 and J usage is TRBJ1-1; 12 bases agree with TRBD1. CDR3 length: 14 residues. Germline V gene data show CDR1 as LNHNV and CDR2 as YYDKDF (reference sequence). The ends lost 8 bases at V and 5 bases at J; junction bases unmatched: 6. The CDR3 here is CATLRDRGLTEAFF. The CDR3 nucleotides read TGTGCCACCCTCCGGGACAGGGGGCTTACTGAAGCTTTCTTT.

This chain links TRBV6-1 with TRBJ2-3; D may be TRBD1 (7 bases). Germline CDR1 MNHNS, CDR2 SASEGT. Trimming pared 11 bases from V and 3 bases from J, leaving 15 bases between. The CDR3 length is 13 residues. The CDR3 DNA reads as TGTGCCTTTGGGCAGGGGGGTACAGATACGCAGTATTTT. Translated, it gives CAFGQGGTDTQYF.

In this sample, this clone turned up once. The chain joins TRBV30 to TRBJ2-1; 7 bases line up with TRBD1. The germline V gene has CDR1 GTSNPN and CDR2 SVGIG (reference sequence). There are 14 residues in the CDR3. V lost 3 bases and J lost 10; bases outside the gene matches: 12. CDR3 nucleotide sequence: TGTGCCTGGAGCCGGGACAGTGGGGTGCGGGAGCAGTTCTTC. Translating gives CAWSRDSGVREQFF.

V is TRBV7-9 and J is TRBJ2-2; D might be TRBD1 (5 bases). Deletions cut 5 bases from V and 5 bases from J, with 9 bases between. This CDR3 comprises 13 residues. CDR1 is SEHNR, CDR2 FQNEAQ, per germline (reference sequence). CDR3 sequence reads: CASSVDRTGELFF. The CDR3 bases are TGTGCCAGCAGCGTAGACAGAACCGGGGAGCTGTTTTTT.

The chain uses TRBV5-3 and TRBJ2-2, with 9 bases fitting TRBD2. TRBV5-3 is an ORF, and what it does is uncertain. The CDR3 covers 16 residues. J gave up 4 bases and V 4 bases, and 8 bases lay outside the gene matches. In DNA form, the CDR3 reads TGTGCCAGAAGCCCCCTCCTAGCGGGAAGCACCGGGGAGCTGTTTTTT. Its translation: CARSPLLAGSTGELFF.

The gene calls are TRBV20-1 and TRBJ1-5; no clear D gene. V lost 3 bases and J 10 bases, leaving 28 bases between the germline ends. Germline-derived CDR1 and CDR2 are DFQATT and SNEGSKA (reference sequence). This CDR3 is 17 amino acids long. The CDR3 DNA reads TGCAGTGCTAGTAGTCGTAATCAGGCCCGGAACCAGCCACCCCAGCATTTT. This gives the protein CSASSRNQARNQPPQHF.

This clone was observed a few times. This chain links TRBV7-9 with TRBJ2-7; 9 bases match TRBD2. Trimming cost V 1 base and J 6 bases; bases outside gene matches: 7. Germline CDR1 is SEHNR and CDR2 is FQNEAQ (reference sequence). The CDR3 consists of 15 residues. The CDR3 nucleotides read TGTGCCAGCAGCTTAGTAGCGGGAGCCCCCGTCGAGCAGTACTTC. Its protein product is CASSLVAGAPVEQYF.

The J gene is TRBJ1-2, the V gene TRBV19; no reliable D call. The length of the CDR3 is 12 residues. V shed 7 bases and J shed 3 bases, with 9 bases lying between them. Germline assignment: CDR1 LNHDA and CDR2 SQIVND (reference sequence). The CDR3 DNA follows: TGTGCCAGTACTCCCGGAGACTATGGCTACACCTTC. This codes for CASTPGDYGYTF.

The CDR3 DNA reads TGTGCCAGCAGCTTAGTCTTAAGCGGGAGAGAGACCCAGTACTTC. Encoded protein: CASSLVLSGRETQYF. The chain employs TRBV7-6 and TRBJ2-5, with 8 bases fitting TRBD2. The CDR3 totals 15 residues. The V and J ends lost 1 base and 4 bases, in that order; junction bases with no gene match: 5. Germline V gene lookup returns CDR1 SGHVS and CDR2 FNYEAQ.

The rearrangement uses TRBV11-2 and TRBJ1-1, with TRBD1 identical over 8 bases. Per germline, CDR1 SGHAT and CDR2 FQNNGV. V lost 2 bases and J lost 2; bases outside the gene matches: 10. This CDR3 is 17 amino acids long. The chain's CDR3 is CASSLRDWDRTNTEAFF. CDR3 in DNA: TGTGCCAGCAGCTTAAGGGATTGGGACAGGACTAACACTGAAGCTTTCTTT.

The J gene is TRBJ1-1, the V gene TRBV3-1 (or the pseudogene TRBV3-2); 10 positions agree with TRBD1. This CDR3 contains 15 residues. Looked up from germline, CDR1 is LGHDT and CDR2 is YNNKEL (reference sequence). The V segment lost 5 bases and the J segment 1 base; nucleotides outside the gene matches: 4. The CDR3 is CASSLGQGGNTEAFF. CDR3 coding DNA: TGTGCCAGCAGCTTAGGACAGGGGGGGAACACTGAAGCTTTCTTT.

This sequence joins TRBV30 and TRBJ2-5; D may be TRBD2 (5 bases). The CDR3 extends over 13 amino acids. CDR1 is GTSNPN, CDR2 SVGIG, per germline (reference sequence). V dropped 3 bases and J dropped 4 bases, with 12 bases sitting between them. CDR3 sequence: CAWSLPSGETQYF. The CDR3, as DNA: TGTGCCTGGAGCCTGCCCAGCGGAGAGACCCAGTACTTC.

This clone came up once. The chain uses TRBV3-1 (or the pseudogene TRBV3-2) and TRBJ2-3; 8 bases map to TRBD2. Germline V lookup: CDR1 LGHDT, CDR2 YNNKEL (reference sequence). The CDR3 contains 17 residues. V was clipped by 1 base and J by 1 base; unmatched bases: 7. This chain's CDR3 is CASSQATPAGGTDTQYF. DNA for the CDR3: TGTGCCAGCAGCCAAGCAACCCCAGCGGGGGGCACAGATACGCAGTATTTT.

CDR3 region: CASSYSGTGRGGYTF. DNA of the CDR3: TGTGCCAGTAGTTACTCCGGGACAGGGCGTGGGGGCTACACCTTC. The J gene is TRBJ1-2, the V gene TRBV19; 9 nucleotides align to TRBD1. CDR3 length equals 15 residues. The germline V gene has CDR1 LNHDA and CDR2 SQIVND (reference sequence). The junction had 12 bases not matched to a gene; V was cut back by 5 bases and J by 8 bases.

The J gene is TRBJ2-1, the V gene TRBV7-2; tentative D call: TRBD2 (6 bases). Germline V gives CDR1 SGHTA, CDR2 FQGNSA. The V gene lost 5 bases and the J gene lost 9 bases, with 14 bases spanning the gap. The CDR3 consists of 13 residues. CDR3 in DNA: TGTGCCAGCAGCACAGTAGCGGAGGGTGAGCAGTTCTTC. This codes for CASSTVAEGEQFF.

The chain uses TRBV7-9 and TRBJ2-1, with 10 bases matching TRBD2. Germline CDR1 is SEHNR and CDR2 is FQNEAQ (reference sequence). This CDR3 region has 14 residues. With 2 bases clipped from V and 5 bases from J, the junction kept 0 bases outside the gene matches. This CDR3 reads CASSLLAGDNEQFF. Written as DNA, the CDR3 is TGTGCCAGCAGCTTACTAGCGGGGGACAATGAGCAGTTCTTC. Based on the CDR3 plus reference TRBV7-9 and TRBJ2-1, the full variable domain is DTGVSQNPRHKITKRGQNVTFRCDPISEHNRLYWYRQTLGQGPEFLTYFQNEAQLEKSRLLSDRFSAERPKGSFSTLEIQRTEQGDSAMYLCASSLLAGDNEQFFGPGTRLTVL.

V is TRBV5-1 and J is TRBJ2-2, with 8 bases lining up with TRBD1. V gave up 0 bases and J gave up 4 bases; unmatched junction bases: 5. CDR3 length: 16 amino acids. Germline-derived CDR1 and CDR2 are SGHRS and YFSETQ. The CDR3 sequence: CASSLGHRGATGELFF. The CDR3, as DNA: TGCGCCAGCAGCTTGGGCCACAGGGGGGCCACCGGGGAGCTGTTTTTT.

In its sample, this clone was seen once. This sequence joins TRBV7-9 and TRBJ1-1; 7 bases map to TRBD1. The germline gives CDR1 SEHNR, CDR2 FQNEAQ (reference sequence). CDR3 length equals 13 residues. Losses at the gene ends were 5 bases for V and 4 bases for J; bases not matched to a gene: 4. The CDR3 loop reads CASSGQEGTEAFF. DNA for the CDR3: TGTGCCAGCAGCGGACAGGAGGGCACTGAAGCTTTCTTT.

This clone was seen just once. The chain joins TRBV5-4 to TRBJ2-1, with 10 positions matching TRBD1. The CDR3 consists of 14 residues. J was trimmed by 8 bases and V by 5 bases; bases with no gene match: 7. Germline V gene lookup returns CDR1 SGHNT and CDR2 YYREEE (reference sequence). CDR3 amino acids: CASSSGTGVDEQFF. In DNA form, the CDR3 reads TGTGCCAGCAGTTCCGGGACAGGGGTGGATGAGCAGTTCTTC.

The chain has TRBV5-5 and TRBJ2-7, with a possible D match to TRBD1 (6 bases). V lost 0 bases, J lost 6 bases, and 16 bases lay in between. The germline V gene encodes CDR1 SGHKS and CDR2 YYEKEE (reference sequence). The CDR3 runs to 15 residues. The CDR3 nucleotides are TGTGCCAGCAGCTTGGTTGGGCCTGCAGGGGCCGAGCAGTACTTC. Protein: CASSLVGPAGAEQYF.